This T cell receptor (beta chain) was captured by sequencing in a study of cytomegalovirus exposure and HLA in healthy donors. The table lists this clone with a few counts. Antigen unknown. PCR employed 60 Vbeta and 13 Jbeta primers. TCRdb's copy holds only in-frame clones and misses some; the assay was immunoSEQ multiplex PCR. In the table there are approximately 110,000 clones, around four fifths of which are singletons. Overall study findings and caveats: Rarity characterized most TCR sequences, yet some public TCRs appeared in many donors. Researchers counted around 150 TCR beta chains as cytomegalovirus-associated. A later analysis found most CMV-associated TCR beta chains apparently HLA-restricted. An apparent linkage of common viral pathogens to several of the most significant clusters emerged in a later analysis.

The sequencing input was PBMCs. The TCR was taken from a woman aged 40 to 50 in good health and CMV-seropositive.

CDR3 region: CASSSQGGYGYTF. The DNA of the CDR3 is TGTGCCAGCAGTTCACAGGGTGGCTATGGCTACACCTTC. The genes are TRBV25-1 and TRBJ1-2; the D gene is possibly TRBD1 (6 bases). V gave up 5 bases and J gave up 4 bases, with 11 bases separating them. The CDR3 length is 13 residues. The germline V gene has CDR1 MGHDK and CDR2 SYGVNS.